Listed here are 10 T cell receptor beta chains from one sample, sequenced in a study of T cells in Graves' hyperthyroidism and ophthalmopathy. There were TCR beta CDR3 regions amplified from RNA transcripts. TCR CDR3 regions were first amplified by RT-PCR with HTBI primers. In TCRdb, the multiplex PCR reads were re-called with MiXCR into one record per CDR3 protein. The repertoire includes 350,000 to 450,000 distinct CDR3 sequences, about 14% of them detected once, and around 28% sits in the top ten. Source material: blood. Receptor source: a man in his forties or fifties with Graves' ophthalmopathy.

In DNA form, the CDR3 reads TGTGCCAGCAGTTTATATTACAGGGTGGAGCAGTACTTC. As protein: CASSLYYRVEQYF. The rearrangement links TRBV28 to TRBJ2-7; a possible D gene is TRBD1 (6 bases). The CDR3 spans 13 residues. Germline-derived CDR1 and CDR2 are MDHEN and SYDVKM. Trimming pared 1 base from V and 7 bases from J, leaving 11 bases between.

About this clonotype itself: A much larger clone lies one base from this, so it may be a read error. The CDR3 region is CAGGQGYGQYF. CDR3 coding DNA: TGCGCCGGGGGACAGGGATACGGGCAGTACTTC. The V and J genes are TRBV28 and TRBJ2-7; TRBD1 agrees at 9 bases. Germline CDR1 reads MDHEN; CDR2 reads SYDVKM. This CDR3 has 11 amino acids.

This clonotype occurred a few times. The gene calls are TRBV10-3 and TRBJ2-3; unclear D gene. The CDR3 loop spans 13 amino acids. Per the germline V gene, CDR1 is ENHRY and CDR2 is SYGVKD. Trimming took off 6 bases at V and 0 bases at J, with 7 bases between the two ends. CDR3 residues: CAIRSGSTDTQYF. Written as DNA, the CDR3 is TGTGCCATCAGGTCTGGGAGCACAGATACGCAGTATTTT.

This clonotype was observed many times. The rearrangement joins TRBV5-6 to TRBJ2-2; unclear D gene. CDR3 length: 16 amino acids. Germline CDR1 is SGHDT and CDR2 is YYEEEE. Between the trimmed V and J ends, which lost 2 bases and 2 bases, there was a span of 13 bases. CDR3 nucleotides: TGTGCCAGCAGCTTATATAGCCTTCGCAACACCGGGGAGCTGTTTTTT. Residues: CASSLYSLRNTGELFF.

This sequence joins TRBV20-1 and TRBJ2-1; possible D gene TRBD2, 6 bases. Germline CDR1 reads DFQATT; CDR2 reads SNEGSKA (reference sequence). The CDR3 has 15 amino acids. Trimming pared 3 bases from V and 5 bases from J, leaving 17 bases between. The CDR3 DNA follows: TGCAGTGCTAGGGAAATAGCGGAGCGAAACAATGAGCAGTTCTTC. As protein: CSAREIAERNNEQFF.

This clonotype is a singleton in its sample. This may be a read error: a much more frequent sequence differs by one nucleotide. The J gene is TRBJ2-3, the V gene TRBV2, with D maybe TRBD2 (5 bases). This CDR3 has 13 amino acids. Germline CDR1 and CDR2: SNHLY and FYNNEI. The CDR3 bases are TGTGCCAGCAGTGATACTAGATACGATATGCAGTATTTT. Its protein is CASSDTRYDMQYF.

This clonotype was detected many times. The genes are TRBV28 and TRBJ2-1, with 8 bases identical to TRBD2. V was clipped by 4 bases and J by 7 bases; unmatched bases: 12. Germline CDR1 MDHEN, CDR2 SYDVKM. The CDR3 covers 16 residues. CDR3 bases: TGTGCCAGCAGTTCCTCCGGGACTAGGGGGGTGAATGAGCAGTTCTTC. It codes for CASSSSGTRGVNEQFF.

This clonotype was recorded many times. V usage is TRBV5-4 and J usage is TRBJ2-1; possible D gene TRBD2, 5 bases. The V and J ends lost 0 bases and 10 bases respectively, with 14 bases between them. The CDR3 totals 14 residues. Germline V gene sequence: CDR1 SGHNT, CDR2 YYREEE (reference sequence). The DNA of the CDR3 is TGTGCCAGCAGCTTGGTGTCTCAAAGGGAGGAGCAGTTCTTC. Translated: CASSLVSQREEQFF.

This clonotype was counted between two and nine times. This rearrangement joins TRBV20-1 to TRBJ1-6, with TRBD1 as a possible D gene (5 bases). The CDR3 is 18 residues long. The V end was cut by 0 bases, the J end by 7 bases, with 22 bases between. Germline CDR1 and CDR2: DFQATT and SNEGSKA (reference sequence). CDR3 DNA sequence: TGCAGTGCTAGAGATGGGAGTTTGGGGGGGGATAGGAATTCACCCCTCCACTTT. This encodes CSARDGSLGGDRNSPLHF.

The chain uses TRBV29-1 and TRBJ2-1, with TRBD1 matching over 7 bases. The ends lost 6 bases at V and 0 bases at J; junction bases unmatched: 5. CDR1 SQVTM and CDR2 ANQGSEA come from the germline V gene. CDR3 length equals 14 residues. CDR3 residues: CSVPDRVSYNEQFF. The CDR3 DNA is TGCAGCGTCCCCGACAGGGTCTCCTACAATGAGCAGTTCTTC.